The present T cell receptor (beta chain) was sequenced within a study of T-cell memory formation after mild COVID-19. Notes on the study in general: Those CD4+ clones that contracted were mainly in CM and EM (CD8+ ones in EMRA). Memory sampled before infection contained some responding clones, suggesting cross-reactive memory joined. Contracting clones from day 15 to 85 showed balanced CD4/CD8; later expanders favored CD4+.

In germline, CDR1 is SGHVS, CDR2 FNYEAQ. CDR3 size: 16 residues. V lost 3 bases to trimming and J lost 5 bases; unmatched junction nucleotides: 6. The authors produced TCR alpha and TCR beta cDNA libraries with sample barcodes and UMIs by 5'RACE using constant-segment primers. TCRdb reprocessed the 5' RACE reads via MiXCR and lists one record per CDR3 protein. Of about 340,000 distinct CDR3 sequences detected, 10% to 15% appear once; the ten largest clones hold around a fifth. A remark on this clonotype: The antigen is unknown.

The source of this sequence is a man aged 18 to 29 who had mild COVID-19 (a few samples of this study predate the infection). Cell type and time point are not known. Sequencing input: PBMCs or a T cell subset sorted from them (not recorded which). The chain employs TRBV7-6 and TRBJ2-2; 10 bases align to TRBD2. CDR3 amino acids: CASSFGASGGTGELFF. The CDR3 DNA reads as TGTGCCAGCAGCTTCGGGGCTAGCGGGGGAACCGGGGAGCTGTTTTTT.